Below are 30 T cell receptor beta chains sequenced from a single sample in a study of siplizumab effects on memory and regulatory T cells. Sequencing was performed with immunoSEQ multiplex PCR; in TCRdb, only in-frame clones are kept and a portion is missing. This table has roughly 100,000 clones, 90% to 95% appearing once. Specimen: CD4+ T cells sorted from blood. The receptors come from a human donor in good health.

The chain is built from TRBV6-6 and TRBJ1-3; D unresolved. The CDR3 consists of 15 residues. V was cut by 0 bases and J by 4 bases, with 10 bases left in between. The V gene's germline CDR1 is MNHNY and CDR2 SVGAGI (reference sequence). The CDR3 nucleotides read TGTGCCAGCAGTTACTCGCCGGGTTCCGGAAACACCATATATTTT. Residues: CASSYSPGSGNTIYF.

The rearrangement links TRBV5-1 to TRBJ2-1, with D possibly matching TRBD2 (5 bases). Trimming took off 4 bases at V and 8 bases at J, with 16 bases between the two ends. The CDR3 sequence is 14 residues long. CDR1 is SGHRS, CDR2 YFSETQ, per germline. This chain's CDR3 is CASSPGSQFDEQFF. CDR3 coding DNA: TGCGCCAGCAGCCCGGGATCCCAATTCGATGAGCAGTTCTTC. The whole variable domain, remainder taken from reference TRBV5-1 and TRBJ2-1, is KAGVTQTPRYLIKTRGQQVTLSCSPISGHRSVSWYQQTPGQGLQFLFEYFSETQRNKGNFPGRFSGRQFSNSRSEMNVSTLELGDSALYLCASSPGSQFDEQFFGPGTRLTVL.

The rearrangement joins TRBV12-5 to TRBJ2-7; D remains ambiguous. Germline V gives CDR1 LGHNT, CDR2 FRNRAP. The CDR3 length is 11 residues. V dropped 3 bases and J dropped 4 bases, with 4 bases sitting between them. This CDR3 is CASGFLYEQYF. The CDR3 nucleotides read TGTGCTAGTGGTTTCCTTTACGAGCAGTACTTC.

For the CDR3, the DNA is TGTGCCAGCAGCTCTTTACCCGGACTAGCGGGAGTGAGTACCGGGGAGCTGTTTTTT. Residues: CASSSLPGLAGVSTGELFF. The gene calls are TRBV7-3 and TRBJ2-2; 13 bases agree with TRBD2. Losses at the gene ends were 4 bases for V and 5 bases for J; bases not matched to a gene: 13. CDR3 length equals 19 residues. In germline, CDR1 is SGHTA, CDR2 FQGTGA.

The chain links TRBV30 to TRBJ1-4; D is uncertain. Germline V lookup: CDR1 GTSNPN, CDR2 SVGIG (reference sequence). The CDR3 contains 12 residues. V shed 3 bases and J shed 5 bases, with 7 bases lying between them. CDR3 nucleotides: TGTGCCTGGAGGTCGGGAAATGAAAAACTGTTTTTT. This encodes CAWRSGNEKLFF.

This rearrangement joins TRBV7-9 to TRBJ1-2; D unclear. Deletions cut 1 base from V and 4 bases from J, with 10 bases between. Per the germline V gene, CDR1 is SEHNR and CDR2 is FQNEAQ (reference sequence). The CDR3 contains 14 residues. CDR3 nucleotides: TGTGCCAGCAGCTTAGTGGTAGGGCCCTATGGCTACACCTTC. Its protein is CASSLVVGPYGYTF.

This sequence joins TRBV18 and TRBJ1-5; 8 nucleotides line up with TRBD1. The CDR3 covers 13 residues. The germline gives CDR1 KGHSH, CDR2 LQKENI. V dropped 3 bases and J dropped 5; count of bases not matched to a gene: 0. DNA for the CDR3: TGTGCCAGCTCACCGACAGGGGATCAGCCCCAGCATTTT. Its translation: CASSPTGDQPQHF.

V and J are TRBV5-1 and TRBJ1-2, with TRBD1 matching over 9 bases. J lost 8 bases, V lost 4 bases, and 3 bases had no gene match. Germline CDR1 and CDR2: SGHRS and YFSETQ. The CDR3 is made up of 12 amino acids. The CDR3 is CASSQQGAGYTF. The CDR3 nucleotides read TGCGCCAGCAGCCAACAGGGGGCCGGCTACACCTTC.

This clone was seen only once. The chain uses TRBV18 and TRBJ2-7; 9 bases match TRBD2. V shed 0 bases, J shed 6 bases, and the junction held 9 bases outside the gene matches. This CDR3 has 16 amino acids. The V gene's germline CDR1 is KGHSH and CDR2 LQKENI. CDR3 loop: CASSPPIVAGAGEQYF. CDR3 coding DNA: TGTGCCAGCTCACCACCGATCGTAGCGGGAGCTGGCGAGCAGTACTTC.

V usage is TRBV29-1 and J usage is TRBJ2-5, with D perhaps matching TRBD1 or TRBD2 (7 bases each). V shed 7 bases and J shed 5 bases, with 20 bases lying between them. The CDR3 is 14 amino acids. Looked up from germline, CDR1 is SQVTM and CDR2 is ANQGSEA. CDR3 nucleotides: TGCAGCGGGAGGCGGGACCAGGGGGGGGAGACCCAGTACTTC. It codes for CSGRRDQGGETQYF.

The rearrangement links TRBV5-1 to TRBJ1-2; D is uncertain. The germline gives CDR1 SGHRS, CDR2 YFSETQ. Trimming cost V 0 bases and J 8 bases, with 17 bases left between them. The CDR3 runs to 15 residues. The CDR3 DNA reads TGCGCCAGCAGCTTGGGCAGCGTGTCGTCTGTGGGCTACACCTTC. Translating it yields CASSLGSVSSVGYTF.

The chain combines TRBV2 with TRBJ1-5, with TRBD1 as a possible D gene (5 bases). The CDR3 covers 15 residues. Per germline, CDR1 SNHLY and CDR2 FYNNEI. Trimming pared 6 bases from V and 11 bases from J, leaving 23 bases between. CDR3 sequence: CASSAGTVDIRAQHF. For the CDR3, the DNA is TGTGCCAGCAGCGCGGGGACCGTCGATATTCGGGCCCAGCATTTT.

The chain uses TRBV6-1 and TRBJ1-1, with 7 bases identical to TRBD1. Trimming took 4 bases from V and 4 from J; bases not matched to a gene: 6. The CDR3 totals 14 residues. Per the germline V gene, CDR1 is MNHNS and CDR2 is SASEGT. The CDR3: CASSARDSVTEAFF. CDR3 bases: TGTGCCAGCAGTGCCCGGGACAGCGTCACTGAAGCTTTCTTT.

This chain joins TRBV15 and TRBJ2-4, with D perhaps matching TRBD1 (6 bases). Germline V gene sequence: CDR1 LNHNV, CDR2 YYDKDF (reference sequence). CDR3 length equals 20 residues. V was shortened by 1 base and J by 0 bases, with 22 bases between the two germline ends. The CDR3 DNA is TGTGCCACCAGCAGAGCGGTTTCAGGACAGTCGAGACTAGCCAAAAACATTCAGTACTTC. Translating it yields CATSRAVSGQSRLAKNIQYF.

The genes are TRBV2 and TRBJ2-2; 13 positions match TRBD2. Germline V gives CDR1 SNHLY, CDR2 FYNNEI. The V and J ends lost 7 bases and 2 bases, in that order; junction bases with no gene match: 10. The CDR3 has 18 residues. CDR3 coding DNA: TGTGCCAGCACCAAAAGAAGACTAGCGGGGGGAAACACCGGGGAGCTGTTTTTT. Its protein product is CASTKRRLAGGNTGELFF.

J is TRBJ1-4 and V is TRBV6-1, with 9 bases aligning to TRBD1. This CDR3 is 14 amino acids long. The junction had 4 bases not matched to a gene; V was cut back by 6 bases and J by 5 bases. The germline V gene has CDR1 MNHNS and CDR2 SASEGT. CDR3 nucleotides: TGTGCCAGCAGCGACAGGGGGGGCAATGAAAAACTGTTTTTT. Its protein is CASSDRGGNEKLFF.

Only one count was recorded for this clone. This chain joins TRBV15 and TRBJ2-5, with 14 bases that match TRBD2. The CDR3 length is 16 residues. Germline V gene lookup returns CDR1 LNHNV and CDR2 YYDKDF (reference sequence). V lost 5 bases, J lost 6 bases, and 8 bases stayed unmatched. The CDR3 sequence is CATSPGGLAGVKTQYF. The CDR3 DNA reads TGTGCCACCAGCCCCGGGGGACTAGCGGGGGTAAAGACCCAGTACTTC.

The V call is TRBV5-4, the J call TRBJ1-1; 7 bases line up with TRBD1. CDR3 size: 13 residues. V was clipped by 4 bases and J by 7 bases; unmatched bases: 7. From germline, CDR1 is SGHNT and CDR2 YYREEE (reference sequence). Written as DNA, the CDR3 is TGTGCCAGCAGCAGCGGACAGGCCTTTGAAGCTTTCTTT. This codes for CASSSGQAFEAFF.

The chain joins TRBV6-6 to TRBJ2-1; perhaps TRBD2 as D (7 bases). Germline lookup yields CDR1 MNHNY and CDR2 SVGAGI (reference sequence). Trimming pared 10 bases from V and 9 bases from J, leaving 25 bases between. This CDR3 is built from 15 residues. CDR3 sequence: CATLAGADGYGEQFF. DNA of the CDR3: TGTGCCACCCTGGCGGGGGCGGACGGGTATGGTGAGCAGTTCTTC.

The J gene is TRBJ2-3, the V gene TRBV10-3, with 13 bases identical to TRBD2. This CDR3 has 16 residues. The ends lost 2 bases at V and 2 bases at J; junction bases unmatched: 1. Germline CDR1 is ENHRY and CDR2 is SYGVKD. CDR3 nucleotides: TGTGCCATCAGTGAGGGGACTAGCGGGATCACAGATACGCAGTATTTT. Translating gives CAISEGTSGITDTQYF.

The chain carries TRBV4-1 and TRBJ1-2, with D possibly matching TRBD1 (5 bases). The V gene lost 0 bases and the J gene lost 4 bases, with 18 bases spanning the gap. Looked up from germline, CDR1 is MGHRA and CDR2 is YSYEKL. The CDR3 is 17 amino acids. CDR3 nucleotides: TGCGCCAGCAGCCAAGACAGGGATACTTTCTCTGGCTATGGCTACACCTTC. It specifies CASSQDRDTFSGYGYTF.

This CDR3 is CASTPRGDTEAFF. CDR3 coding DNA: TGTGCCAGTACCCCCCGGGGGGACACTGAAGCTTTCTTT. The chain joins TRBV19 to TRBJ1-1; maybe TRBD1 (5 bases). Trimming shortened V by 7 bases and J by 3 bases, and 12 bases separated the two germline ends. Germline lookup yields CDR1 LNHDA and CDR2 SQIVND (reference sequence). There are 13 residues in the CDR3.

This clone was detected once. The rearrangement uses TRBV27 and TRBJ2-6; the D gene could be TRBD1 or TRBD2 (6 bases each). Germline-derived CDR1 and CDR2 are MNHEY and SMNVEV (reference sequence). The CDR3 length is 15 residues. V lost 6 bases, J lost 4 bases, and 13 bases lay in between. CDR3 amino acids: CASSIGGLGANVLTF. In nucleotides, the CDR3 is TGTGCCAGCAGCATAGGGGGGCTCGGGGCCAACGTCCTGACTTTC.

The CDR3: CASSRTGGRSNTGELFF. DNA for the CDR3: TGCGCCAGCAGCCGGACTGGCGGGAGGTCGAACACCGGGGAGCTGTTTTTT. The V gene is TRBV5-1, the J gene TRBJ2-2; 8 nucleotides agree with TRBD2. J was trimmed by 0 bases and V by 4 bases; bases with no gene match: 8. Germline assignment: CDR1 SGHRS and CDR2 YFSETQ. CDR3 length equals 17 residues.

The rearrangement links TRBV29-1 to TRBJ1-1, with 8 bases lining up with TRBD1. The CDR3 is made up of 12 amino acids. Germline CDR1 SQVTM, CDR2 ANQGSEA. The ends lost 6 bases at V and 4 bases at J; junction bases unmatched: 4. DNA of the CDR3: TGCAGCGTGGACAGGGTTAGCACTGAAGCTTTCTTT. It codes for CSVDRVSTEAFF.

The rearrangement links TRBV9 to TRBJ2-3; 9 bases line up with TRBD2. The length of the CDR3 is 16 residues. Per germline, CDR1 SGDLS and CDR2 YYNGEE. Germline trimming cut 4 bases from V and 6 bases from J; bases unmatched to any gene: 12. The CDR3 nucleotides are TGTGCCAGCAGCCCCCAAAGCGGGGGGCCTGGGGATACGCAGTATTTT. Translating gives CASSPQSGGPGDTQYF.

The CDR3 region is CASSTGQGHGYTF. The CDR3 coding sequence is TGCGCCAGCAGCACCGGACAGGGACATGGCTACACCTTC. The chain couples TRBV5-1 to TRBJ1-2; 8 bases fit TRBD1. In germline, CDR1 is SGHRS, CDR2 YFSETQ. The junction had 5 bases not matched to a gene; V was cut back by 4 bases and J by 6 bases. The CDR3 runs 13 residues.

The V call is TRBV5-6, the J call TRBJ2-1, with D perhaps given as TRBD1 or TRBD2 (5 bases each). Germline V lookup: CDR1 SGHDT, CDR2 YYEEEE. This CDR3 is 15 amino acids long. The V end lost 4 bases, the J end lost 7 bases, and 18 bases lay between the germline ends. The CDR3 loop is CASSGGPTSFNEQFF. The CDR3 DNA is TGTGCCAGCAGCGGGGGTCCCACCTCTTTTAATGAGCAGTTCTTC.

The table lists this clone with a few counts. This chain connects TRBV7-9 to TRBJ2-1; possibly TRBD2 for D (6 bases). CDR1 and CDR2 (germline): SEHNR, FQNEAQ (reference sequence). The CDR3 consists of 15 residues. Trimming took off 2 bases at V and 3 bases at J, with 11 bases between the two ends. The CDR3: CASSLTGEVYNEQFF. CDR3 DNA sequence: TGTGCCAGCAGCTTAACGGGGGAAGTCTACAATGAGCAGTTCTTC.

The chain uses TRBV2 and TRBJ1-3, with D perhaps matching TRBD1 (5 bases). The length of the CDR3 is 15 residues. Looked up from germline, CDR1 is SNHLY and CDR2 is FYNNEI. V was clipped by 3 bases and J by 2 bases, with 11 bases between them. The CDR3 sequence: CASSEGVVTGNTIYF. As DNA, the CDR3 is TGTGCCAGCAGTGAGGGGGTAGTGACTGGAAACACCATATATTTT.